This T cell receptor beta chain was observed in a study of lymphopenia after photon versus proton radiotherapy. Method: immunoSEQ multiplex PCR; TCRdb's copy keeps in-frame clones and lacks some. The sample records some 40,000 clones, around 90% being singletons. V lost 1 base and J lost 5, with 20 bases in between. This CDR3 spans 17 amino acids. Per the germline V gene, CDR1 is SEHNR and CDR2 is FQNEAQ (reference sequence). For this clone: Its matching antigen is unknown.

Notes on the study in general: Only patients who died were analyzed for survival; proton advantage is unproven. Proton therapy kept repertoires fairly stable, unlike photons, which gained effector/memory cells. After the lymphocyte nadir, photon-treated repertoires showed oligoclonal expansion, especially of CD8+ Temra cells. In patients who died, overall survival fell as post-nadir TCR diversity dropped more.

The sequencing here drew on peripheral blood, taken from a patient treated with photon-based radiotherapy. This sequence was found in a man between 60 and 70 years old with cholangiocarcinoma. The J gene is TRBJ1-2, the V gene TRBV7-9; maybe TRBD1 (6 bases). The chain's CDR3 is CASSLGFQGNIVYGYTF. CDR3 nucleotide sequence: TGTGCCAGCAGCTTAGGGTTTCAGGGGAATATTGTATATGGCTACACCTTC.